The rows below give T cell receptor beta chains drawn from one sample of a study of blood T cell repertoires in COVID-19. The table came from immunoSEQ multiplex PCR; TCRdb's copy has only in-frame clones and leaves some out. The table has about 270,000 clones, approximately 85% seen once; the top ten hold more than 10%. Sequencing input: peripheral blood. The source of these receptors is a human donor in a cohort sampled during active COVID-19. The CDR3 runs from the conserved cysteine through the conserved F or W. A D gene is named only where the DNA matches it firmly. Size tells how often a clone was seen (once, few, many) or the class of an expanded clone, and some rows leave it out.

CDR3 DNA: TGTGCCAGTAGTATTCCAGGGAGGGAAAACATTCAGTACTTC; CDR3 protein: CASSIPGRENIQYF; clone size: .; J gene: TRBJ2-4; D gene: TRBD2; V gene: TRBV19
CDR3 DNA: TGTGCCAGCAGCTTAGAATGGGGGGTCACTGAAGCTTTCTTT; CDR3 protein: CASSLEWGVTEAFF; clone size: .; J gene: TRBJ1-1; D gene: .; V gene: TRBV11-2
CDR3 DNA: TGTGCCAGCAGCAACGACTACCAAGAGACCCAGTACTTC; CDR3 protein: CASSNDYQETQYF; clone size: .; J gene: TRBJ2-5; D gene: .; V gene: TRBV6-2/TRBV6-3
CDR3 DNA: TGTGCCAGCAGCGTAGCTACGGGAACACAGTATGGCTACACCTTC; CDR3 protein: CASSVATGTQYGYTF; clone size: .; J gene: TRBJ1-2; D gene: .; V gene: TRBV9
CDR3 DNA: TGTGCCAGCAGCACCCGGGGGAAACATTGGGAGGAGCAGTACTTC; CDR3 protein: CASSTRGKHWEEQYF; clone size: .; J gene: TRBJ2-7; D gene: .; V gene: TRBV7-2
CDR3 DNA: TGTGCCAGCACAGACAGGGCCGGGGAGACCCAGTACTTC; CDR3 protein: CASTDRAGETQYF; clone size: .; J gene: TRBJ2-5; D gene: TRBD1; V gene: TRBV19
CDR3 DNA: TGTGCCAGCAGTTTCGATAGCTATGGCTACACCTTC; CDR3 protein: CASSFDSYGYTF; clone size: .; J gene: TRBJ1-2; D gene: .; V gene: TRBV28
CDR3 DNA: TGTGCCTGGAGTGTACTACTGGGCGGGAGACGCTCCTACAATGAGCAGTTCTTC; CDR3 protein: CAWSVLLGGRRSYNEQFF; clone size: .; J gene: TRBJ2-1; D gene: TRBD2; V gene: TRBV30
CDR3 DNA: TGTGCCACCAACGCTGGGGAGGTCGGGGAGCTGTTTTTT; CDR3 protein: CATNAGEVGELFF; clone size: .; J gene: TRBJ2-2; D gene: .; V gene: TRBV7-9
CDR3 DNA: TGCGCCAGCAGCTTGGGGGGGCCCGGGGAGCCCCAGCATTTT; CDR3 protein: CASSLGGPGEPQHF; clone size: few; J gene: TRBJ1-5; D gene: .; V gene: TRBV5-1
CDR3 DNA: TGTGCCAGCAGCGCCCGACTAGCGGGAGGCCTGAGCTCCTACGAGCAGTACTTC; CDR3 protein: CASSARLAGGLSSYEQYF; clone size: .; J gene: TRBJ2-7; D gene: TRBD2; V gene: TRBV5-4
CDR3 DNA: TGTGCCAGCAGCACCGGGACTAGCGGGAATGATGAGCAGTTCTTC; CDR3 protein: CASSTGTSGNDEQFF; clone size: .; J gene: TRBJ2-1; D gene: TRBD2; V gene: TRBV6-2/TRBV6-3
CDR3 DNA: TGCGCCAGCAGCCAAGTCGGACAGGGGAGGCATCAGCCCCAGCATTTT; CDR3 protein: CASSQVGQGRHQPQHF; clone size: .; J gene: TRBJ1-5; D gene: TRBD1; V gene: TRBV4-1
CDR3 DNA: TGTGCCAGCAGCGACGCTAGCGGGAGGCCCGGGAAGGCCTACAATGAGCAGTTCTTC; CDR3 protein: CASSDASGRPGKAYNEQFF; clone size: few; J gene: TRBJ2-1; D gene: TRBD2; V gene: TRBV7-9
CDR3 DNA: TGTGCCAGCAGGGGCCAGCAGAACTATGGCTACACCTTC; CDR3 protein: CASRGQQNYGYTF; clone size: .; J gene: TRBJ1-2; D gene: .; V gene: TRBV27
CDR3 DNA: TGTGCCAGCCGAGCTCCGGGACAGGGGGTCACTGAAGCTTTCTTT; CDR3 protein: CASRAPGQGVTEAFF; clone size: .; J gene: TRBJ1-1; D gene: TRBD1; V gene: TRBV6-5
CDR3 DNA: TGCGCCAGAGGGCGTGGGACAGCTTACAATGAGCAGTTCTTC; CDR3 protein: CARGRGTAYNEQFF; clone size: .; J gene: TRBJ2-1; D gene: TRBD1; V gene: TRBV23-1
CDR3 DNA: TGTGCCAGTAGTATTATGGCGGCCAGCTCCTACAATGAGCAGTTCTTC; CDR3 protein: CASSIMAASSYNEQFF; clone size: .; J gene: TRBJ2-1; D gene: .; V gene: TRBV19
CDR3 DNA: TGTGCCAGCTCCAAACAGGGGGAAGGTGAGCAGTTCTTC; CDR3 protein: CASSKQGEGEQFF; clone size: once; J gene: TRBJ2-1; D gene: TRBD1; V gene: TRBV18
CDR3 DNA: TGTGCCAGCAGCCAAGGGCCAGTACGACTCTATGGCTACACCTTC; CDR3 protein: CASSQGPVRLYGYTF; clone size: .; J gene: TRBJ1-2; D gene: .; V gene: TRBV14
CDR3 DNA: TGCGCCAGCAGTCCGGGGCCCACCTGGGGGGTTCCGCAGTATTTT; CDR3 protein: CASSPGPTWGVPQYF; clone size: .; J gene: TRBJ2-3; D gene: .; V gene: TRBV5-1
CDR3 DNA: TGTGCCAGCATCGTCTCCGCTCGGGACAGCCTAACAAACTATGGCTACACCTTC; CDR3 protein: CASIVSARDSLTNYGYTF; clone size: .; J gene: TRBJ1-2; D gene: TRBD1; V gene: TRBV28